These 5 T cell receptor beta chains came from one sample sequenced in a study of blood T cell repertoires in COVID-19. Libraries were prepared by immunoSEQ multiplex PCR; TCRdb keeps only in-frame clonotypes and omits some of them. The table records about 280,000 clones, 75% to 90% of them present only once. Sequenced sample: PBMCs or T cells enriched from blood (not recorded which). These receptors were obtained from a woman aged 25 to 39 with acute COVID-19.

V and J are TRBV6-2 or TRBV6-3 and TRBJ2-1, with 10 nucleotides matching TRBD2. J gave up 6 bases and V 7 bases, and 12 bases lay outside the gene matches. This CDR3 is built from 16 residues. Germline V gene lookup returns CDR1 MNHEY and CDR2 SVGEGT. Here the CDR3 reads CASTPSGVAGGNEQFF. Here the CDR3 DNA reads TGTGCCAGCACCCCCTCGGGGGTAGCGGGAGGCAATGAGCAGTTCTTC.

V and J are TRBV6-5 and TRBJ2-2, with 7 bases identical to TRBD2. The germline gives CDR1 MNHEY, CDR2 SVGAGI. The V gene end was trimmed by 5 bases and the J gene end by 1 base; junction bases not matched to a gene: 4. This CDR3 region has 15 residues. The CDR3 DNA reads TGTGCCAGCAGTCGGGCGGGGGAGAACACCGGGGAGCTGTTTTTT. This encodes CASSRAGENTGELFF.

The rearrangement uses TRBV6-1 and TRBJ2-5, with D perhaps matching TRBD1 (6 bases). Germline V gene lookup returns CDR1 MNHNS and CDR2 SASEGT. V was clipped by 3 bases and J by 5 bases, with 19 bases between them. The CDR3 consists of 16 residues. CDR3 nucleotides: TGTGCCAGCAGTGACATAGTAGTTACAGGGTGGGAGACCCAGTACTTC. It codes for CASSDIVVTGWETQYF.

This chain links TRBV7-9 with TRBJ2-6, with a weak D call TRBD1 (5 bases). V lost 4 bases and J 4 bases, leaving 20 bases between the germline ends. The CDR3 loop spans 18 amino acids. The germline CDR1 and CDR2 sequences are SEHNR and FQNEAQ (reference sequence). The CDR3 DNA reads as TGTGCCAGCAGCTCAAGGGGCATCGAACCCTGGGGGGCCAACGTCCTGACTTTC. Protein: CASSSRGIEPWGANVLTF.

This clone was seen only once. This chain links TRBV24-1 with TRBJ1-1, with D possibly being TRBD1 (6 bases). The germline CDR1 and CDR2 sequences are KGHDR and SFDVKD. The V end lost 7 bases, the J end lost 7 bases, and 15 bases lay between the germline ends. This CDR3 has 13 residues. The CDR3 sequence is CATSEPGQREAFF. CDR3 nucleotides: TGTGCCACCAGCGAACCGGGACAACGTGAAGCTTTCTTT.